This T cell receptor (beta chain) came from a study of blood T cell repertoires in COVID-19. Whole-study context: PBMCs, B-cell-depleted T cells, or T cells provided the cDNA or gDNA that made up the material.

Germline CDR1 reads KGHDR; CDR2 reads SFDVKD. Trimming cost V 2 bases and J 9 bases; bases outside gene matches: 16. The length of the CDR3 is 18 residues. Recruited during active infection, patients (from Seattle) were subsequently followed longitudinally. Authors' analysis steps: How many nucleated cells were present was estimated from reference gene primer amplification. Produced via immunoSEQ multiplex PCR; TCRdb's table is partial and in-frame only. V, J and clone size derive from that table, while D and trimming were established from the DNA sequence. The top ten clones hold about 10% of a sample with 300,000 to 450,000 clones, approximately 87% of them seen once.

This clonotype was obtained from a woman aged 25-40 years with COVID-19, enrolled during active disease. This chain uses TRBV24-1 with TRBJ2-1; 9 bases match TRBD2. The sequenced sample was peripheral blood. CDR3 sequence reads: CATSDSSSGMVASGEQFF. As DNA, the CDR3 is TGTGCCACCAGTGATTCCTCTAGCGGGATGGTCGCCTCGGGTGAGCAGTTCTTC.